This TCR beta chain is drawn from a study of T-cell memory formation after mild COVID-19. Germline CDR1 reads MDHEN; CDR2 reads SYDVKM. The CDR3 extends over 16 amino acids. Trimming pared 4 bases from V and 0 bases from J, leaving 13 bases between. General study findings and limits: Detection of some responders pre-infection suggested pre-existing cross-reactive memory T cells participated.

Remarks on this clonotype: The antigen is not known.

TCRdb itself ran the 5' RACE reads through MiXCR, one entry per CDR3 protein. There are 180,000 or so distinct CDR3 sequences in the sample; 16% occur only once, and roughly 2.1% lies in the top ten. The sequence was obtained from an adult woman who had mild COVID-19 (a few samples of this study predate the infection). Cell type and time point are not known. The sample was PBMCs or a T cell subset sorted from them (not recorded which). The chain is built from TRBV28 and TRBJ2-1; D is uncertain. The CDR3: CASSSPTDRSYNEQFF. The CDR3 DNA reads TGTGCCAGCAGTTCGCCGACGGACCGCTCCTACAATGAGCAGTTCTTC.